This T cell receptor (beta chain) was observed in a study of shared clonotypes between healthy human individuals. Naive CD8 cells were CD45RO-negative, positively selected for CCR7, excluding terminally differentiated effector memory CD45RA+ cells. Sequenced by immunoSEQ multiplex PCR; TCRdb stores in-frame clones only, minus some. The sample contains roughly 600,000 clones, roughly 98% of which appear only once. This receptor was obtained from a man aged 30 to 45 in good health. Material for sequencing was naive CD8+ T cells sorted from blood.

The CDR3 reads CASSDRGLQPQHF. CDR3 coding DNA: TGTGCCAGCAGTGACAGGGGGCTTCAGCCCCAGCATTTT. The chain employs TRBV6-1 and TRBJ1-5; 8 bases agree with TRBD1. V gave up 3 bases and J gave up 6 bases; unmatched junction bases: 1. The CDR3 runs 13 residues. CDR1 and CDR2 (germline): MNHNS, SASEGT.